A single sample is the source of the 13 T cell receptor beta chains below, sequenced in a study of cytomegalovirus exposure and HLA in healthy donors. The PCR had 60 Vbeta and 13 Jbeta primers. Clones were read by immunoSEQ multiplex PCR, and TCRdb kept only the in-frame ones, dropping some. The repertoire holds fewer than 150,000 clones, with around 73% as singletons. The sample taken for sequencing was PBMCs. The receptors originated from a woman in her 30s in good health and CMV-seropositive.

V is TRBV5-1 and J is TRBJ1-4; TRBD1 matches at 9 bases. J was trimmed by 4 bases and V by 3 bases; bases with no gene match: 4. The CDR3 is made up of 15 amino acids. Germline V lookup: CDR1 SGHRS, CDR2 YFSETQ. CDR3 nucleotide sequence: TGCGCCAGCAGCTCCACAGGGGGCTTTAATGAAAAACTGTTTTTT. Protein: CASSSTGGFNEKLFF.

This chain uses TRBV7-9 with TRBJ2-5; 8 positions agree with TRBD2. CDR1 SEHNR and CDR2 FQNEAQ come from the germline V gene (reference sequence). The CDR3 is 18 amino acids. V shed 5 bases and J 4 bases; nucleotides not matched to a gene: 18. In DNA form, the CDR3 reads TGTGCCAGCAGCCCGTGGGTCCGCGGGACTAGTGTCGGAGAGACCCAGTACTTC. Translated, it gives CASSPWVRGTSVGETQYF.

This chain's CDR3 is CASSERAGRDTQYF. DNA for the CDR3: TGTGCCAGCAGTGAGCGAGCGGGGCGTGATACGCAGTATTTT. The J gene is TRBJ2-3, the V gene TRBV6-4; 7 positions agree with TRBD2. The J segment lost 6 bases and the V segment lost 3 bases, leaving 6 bases of the junction unmatched. The germline gives CDR1 MRHNA, CDR2 SNTAGT. CDR3 length equals 14 residues.

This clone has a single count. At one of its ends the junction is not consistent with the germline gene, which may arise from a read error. Here the CDR3 DNA reads TGCGCCAGCAGCCAAGTTCTAGCGGGAGGGCCTCGCCACTTC. Protein sequence: CASSQVLAGGPRHF. The chain couples TRBV4-1 to TRBJ2-7; 12 nucleotides match TRBD2. Germline V gives CDR1 MGHRA, CDR2 YSYEKL. This CDR3 spans 14 amino acids.

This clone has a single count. The CDR3 region has the DNA TGTGCCAGCTCACCCGGGACAGCAAGAAACACCATATATTTT. Amino acid sequence: CASSPGTARNTIYF. The chain has TRBV18 and TRBJ1-3, with 7 bases matching TRBD1. CDR3 length: 14 residues. Trimming took 3 bases from V and 5 from J; bases not matched to a gene: 4. CDR1 KGHSH and CDR2 LQKENI come from the germline V gene. Combining the CDR3 with reference TRBV18 and TRBJ1-3 gives the whole variable domain NAGVMQNPRHLVRRRGQEARLRCSPMKGHSHVYWYRQLPEEGLKFMVYLQKENIIDESGMPKERFSAEFPKEGPSILRIQQVVRGDSAAYFCASSPGTARNTIYFGEGSWLTVV.

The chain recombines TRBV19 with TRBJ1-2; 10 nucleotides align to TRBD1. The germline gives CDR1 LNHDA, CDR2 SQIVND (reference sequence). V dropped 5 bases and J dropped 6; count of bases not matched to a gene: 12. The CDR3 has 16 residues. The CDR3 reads CASSRTTGTGDNGYTF. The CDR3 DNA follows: TGTGCCAGTAGTCGGACCACCGGGACAGGGGACAATGGCTACACCTTC.

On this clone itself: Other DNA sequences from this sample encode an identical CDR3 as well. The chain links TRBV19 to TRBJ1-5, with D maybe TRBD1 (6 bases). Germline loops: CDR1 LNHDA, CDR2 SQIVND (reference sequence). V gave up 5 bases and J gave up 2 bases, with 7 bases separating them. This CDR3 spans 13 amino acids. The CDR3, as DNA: TGTGCCAGTAGTTGGACAGGCAATCAGCCCCAGCATTTT. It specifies CASSWTGNQPQHF.

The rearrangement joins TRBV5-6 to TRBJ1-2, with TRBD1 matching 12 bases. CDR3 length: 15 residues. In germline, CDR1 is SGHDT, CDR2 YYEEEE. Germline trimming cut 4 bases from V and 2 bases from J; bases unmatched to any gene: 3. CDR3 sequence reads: CASSGGTGGNYGYTF. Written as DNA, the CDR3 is TGTGCCAGCAGCGGGGGGACAGGGGGCAACTATGGCTACACCTTC.

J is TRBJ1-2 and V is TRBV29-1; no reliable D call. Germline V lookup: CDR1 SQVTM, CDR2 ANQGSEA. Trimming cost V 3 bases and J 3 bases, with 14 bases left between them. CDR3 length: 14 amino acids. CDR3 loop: CSVEREVGDYGYTF. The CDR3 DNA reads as TGCAGCGTTGAGAGGGAGGTCGGGGACTATGGCTACACCTTC.

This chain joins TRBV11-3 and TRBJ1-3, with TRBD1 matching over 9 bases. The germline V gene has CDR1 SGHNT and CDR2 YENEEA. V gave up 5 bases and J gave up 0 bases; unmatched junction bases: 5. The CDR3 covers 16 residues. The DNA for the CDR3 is TGTGCCAGCAGCCCCGGGACAGGGCGCTCTGGAAACACCATATATTTT. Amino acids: CASSPGTGRSGNTIYF.

CDR3 sequence reads: CASSIRTAESSYEQYF. DNA of the CDR3: TGTGCCAGCAGCATTCGGACAGCCGAAAGCTCCTACGAGCAGTACTTC. The V call is TRBV9, the J call TRBJ2-7; possible D gene TRBD1, 6 bases. CDR1 and CDR2 (germline): SGDLS, YYNGEE. The V and J ends lost 4 bases and 0 bases respectively, with 17 bases between them. The CDR3 extends over 16 amino acids. The full variable domain, with the rest looked up from reference TRBV9 and TRBJ2-7, is DSGVTQTPKHLITATGQRVTLRCSPRSGDLSVYWYQQSLDQGLQFLIQYYNGEERAKGNILERFSAQQFPDLHSELNLSSLELGDSALYFCASSIRTAESSYEQYFGPGTRLTVT.

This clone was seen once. The DNA for the CDR3 is TGTGCCTGGAGCCACCCAGGCTCCTACAATGAGCAGTTCTTC. Translating gives CAWSHPGSYNEQFF. The rearrangement uses TRBV30 and TRBJ2-1; D is ambiguous. The CDR3 runs to 14 residues. Germline V gives CDR1 GTSNPN, CDR2 SVGIG (reference sequence). V was pared by 3 bases and J by 0 bases, with 9 bases between.

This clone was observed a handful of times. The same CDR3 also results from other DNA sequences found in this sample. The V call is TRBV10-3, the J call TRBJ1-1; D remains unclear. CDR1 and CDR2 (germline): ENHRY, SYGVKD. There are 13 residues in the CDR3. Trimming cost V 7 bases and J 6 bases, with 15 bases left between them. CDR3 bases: TGTGCCATCACGGCCGATGGAGGGTCTGAAGCTTTCTTT. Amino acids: CAITADGGSEAFF.